This is a list of T cell receptor beta chains from one sample in a study of technical replicates of blood from four donors. Measured with immunoSEQ multiplex PCR; TCRdb has only the in-frame clones, and not every one. The sample lists roughly 80,000 clones, 90% to 95% occurring once. Material: T cells isolated from PBMCs. These receptors were taken from a human donor in good health. Both conserved end residues are part of each CDR3. A D gene is named only where the DNA matches it firmly. Size is omitted from some rows. Given values are once, few, many or a class for expanded clones.

d_call: -; clone_size: -; j_call: TRBJ2-1; v_call: TRBV28; cdr3_nt: TGTGCCAGCAGTTTCGTTCGGGGAGGGGGGTACAATGAGCAGTTCTTC; cdr3_aa: CASSFVRGGGYNEQFF
d_call: TRBD1; clone_size: once; j_call: TRBJ1-5; v_call: TRBV28; cdr3_nt: TGTGCCAGCAGTGGGTGGGACAGGGAGCTCAATCAGCCCCAGCATTTT; cdr3_aa: CASSGWDRELNQPQHF
d_call: TRBD1; clone_size: -; j_call: TRBJ1-5; v_call: TRBV2; cdr3_nt: TGTGCCAGCAGGGGACAGGGGAATAGCAATCAGCCCCAGCATTTT; cdr3_aa: CASRGQGNSNQPQHF
d_call: TRBD1; clone_size: -; j_call: TRBJ2-2; v_call: TRBV2; cdr3_nt: TGTGCCAGCAGACGGGACAGGGCAGGCACCGGGGAGCTGTTTTTT; cdr3_aa: CASRRDRAGTGELFF
d_call: -; clone_size: -; j_call: TRBJ1-3; v_call: TRBV25-1; cdr3_nt: TGTGCCAGCAGTGAGTGGAGGGTTCCCTCTGGAAACACCATATATTTT; cdr3_aa: CASSEWRVPSGNTIYF
d_call: -; clone_size: -; j_call: TRBJ1-2; v_call: TRBV7-9; cdr3_nt: TGTGCCAGCAGCGTGGGGACTGATGCGGGGGGCTACACCTTC; cdr3_aa: CASSVGTDAGGYTF
d_call: TRBD1; clone_size: -; j_call: TRBJ1-6; v_call: TRBV11-2; cdr3_nt: TGTGCCAGCAGCTCCATCCACAGGGGCACGAATTCACCCCTCCACTTT; cdr3_aa: CASSSIHRGTNSPLHF
d_call: -; clone_size: few; j_call: TRBJ1-5; v_call: TRBV7-9; cdr3_nt: TGTGCCAGCAGCCAGACGGGGGATCAGCCCCAGCATTTT; cdr3_aa: CASSQTGDQPQHF
d_call: TRBD1; clone_size: once; j_call: TRBJ2-5; v_call: TRBV2; cdr3_nt: TGTGCCAGCAGTGACCTATCAGGGGGCGGAGAGACCCAGTACTTC; cdr3_aa: CASSDLSGGGETQYF
d_call: TRBD1; clone_size: -; j_call: TRBJ1-5; v_call: TRBV27; cdr3_nt: TGTGCCAGCACTGCGGGACAGGGCGATCAGCCCCAGCATTTT; cdr3_aa: CASTAGQGDQPQHF
d_call: -; clone_size: -; j_call: TRBJ1-2; v_call: TRBV5-4; cdr3_nt: TGTGCCAGCAGCTTAAGTTTTTCGTTCAGCTATGGCTACACCTTC; cdr3_aa: CASSLSFSFSYGYTF
d_call: TRBD2; clone_size: -; j_call: TRBJ2-3; v_call: TRBV9; cdr3_nt: TGTGCCAGCAGCGTAGGACCTAGCGGGGAATCCGATACGCAGTATTTT; cdr3_aa: CASSVGPSGESDTQYF
d_call: -; clone_size: -; j_call: TRBJ2-3; v_call: TRBV28; cdr3_nt: TGTGCCAGCAGTTTCGGAGATACGCAGTATTTT; cdr3_aa: CASSFGDTQYF
d_call: TRBD2; clone_size: -; j_call: TRBJ2-7; v_call: TRBV4-1; cdr3_nt: TGCGCCAGCAGCCAAGATTGGACGGGGGGTGTCGAGCAGTACTTC; cdr3_aa: CASSQDWTGGVEQYF
d_call: TRBD1; clone_size: -; j_call: TRBJ2-5; v_call: TRBV5-1; cdr3_nt: TGCGCCAGCAGCTCCGCCCGACAGGGAAGGGGGCAAGAGACCCAGTACTTC; cdr3_aa: CASSSARQGRGQETQYF
d_call: -; clone_size: once; j_call: TRBJ1-2; v_call: TRBV19; cdr3_nt: TGTGCCAGTAGTAAGGCAGGGAAGTGGGATGGCTACACCTTC; cdr3_aa: CASSKAGKWDGYTF
d_call: TRBD1; clone_size: few; j_call: TRBJ1-2; v_call: TRBV6-5; cdr3_nt: TGTGCCAGCAGAACCGGGACAGGGGGTAACGGCTACACCTTC; cdr3_aa: CASRTGTGGNGYTF
d_call: TRBD1; clone_size: -; j_call: TRBJ1-1; v_call: TRBV5-1; cdr3_nt: TGCGCCAGCAGCTCCCGACAGGGACACACTGAAGCTTTCTTT; cdr3_aa: CASSSRQGHTEAFF
d_call: -; clone_size: -; j_call: TRBJ2-7; v_call: TRBV2; cdr3_nt: TGTGCCAGCACTCATGGCAGTTTCTACGAGCAGTACTTC; cdr3_aa: CASTHGSFYEQYF
d_call: -; clone_size: -; j_call: TRBJ1-1; v_call: TRBV9; cdr3_nt: TGTGCCAGCAGCGTAGCCCCTACCCTGAACACTGAAGCTTTCTTT; cdr3_aa: CASSVAPTLNTEAFF
d_call: -; clone_size: -; j_call: TRBJ2-7; v_call: TRBV25-1; cdr3_nt: TGTGCCAGCGAAAACCAGGGCGACTCCTACGAGCAGTACTTC; cdr3_aa: CASENQGDSYEQYF
d_call: -; clone_size: -; j_call: TRBJ1-3; v_call: TRBV6-6; cdr3_nt: TGTGCCAGCAGCCCTGGGACTCCGGGAAACACCATATATTTT; cdr3_aa: CASSPGTPGNTIYF
d_call: -; clone_size: -; j_call: TRBJ2-1; v_call: TRBV2; cdr3_nt: TGTGCCAGCAGTGACGGCAGGGGAAATGAGCAGTTCTTC; cdr3_aa: CASSDGRGNEQFF
d_call: -; clone_size: -; j_call: TRBJ1-6; v_call: TRBV6-6; cdr3_nt: TGTGCCAGCAGTTACTCAGACAGGTTCCCATCACCCCTCCACTTT; cdr3_aa: CASSYSDRFPSPLHF
d_call: -; clone_size: -; j_call: TRBJ1-2; v_call: TRBV6-5; cdr3_nt: TGTGCCAGCAGTTACTTAGGCAGGGTTGAAGGCTACACCTTC; cdr3_aa: CASSYLGRVEGYTF
d_call: TRBD2; clone_size: -; j_call: TRBJ2-7; v_call: TRBV27; cdr3_nt: TGTGCCAGCAGTCCCCTTGGTGGACTAGCGGAGGTCTACGAGCAGTACTTC; cdr3_aa: CASSPLGGLAEVYEQYF
d_call: TRBD2; clone_size: -; j_call: TRBJ2-1; v_call: TRBV29-1; cdr3_nt: TGCAGCGTTATACTAGCGGGGTACAATGAGCAGTTCTTC; cdr3_aa: CSVILAGYNEQFF
d_call: TRBD1; clone_size: -; j_call: TRBJ1-2; v_call: TRBV12-5; cdr3_nt: TGTGCTAGTGGTTTGCAGGCTGGGGACAGCCATGGCTACACCTTC; cdr3_aa: CASGLQAGDSHGYTF
d_call: TRBD1; clone_size: -; j_call: TRBJ2-7; v_call: TRBV11-1; cdr3_nt: TGTGCCAGCAGCCCGGGACAGGGGTCCTACGAGCAGTACTTC; cdr3_aa: CASSPGQGSYEQYF
d_call: -; clone_size: -; j_call: TRBJ1-1; v_call: TRBV6-1; cdr3_nt: TGTGCCAGCAGGACGGGGGGGGCCTCTGAAGCTTTCTTT; cdr3_aa: CASRTGGASEAFF
d_call: -; clone_size: -; j_call: TRBJ1-5; v_call: TRBV28; cdr3_nt: TGTGCCAGCAGTTTAGGCGCAGCCGGGGGTCAGCCCCAGCATTTT; cdr3_aa: CASSLGAAGGQPQHF
d_call: TRBD2; clone_size: -; j_call: TRBJ2-2; v_call: TRBV7-3; cdr3_nt: TGTGCCAGCAGCTCATACCTTAGCGGGGGGGCCGGGGAGCTGTTTTTT; cdr3_aa: CASSSYLSGGAGELFF
d_call: -; clone_size: -; j_call: TRBJ1-4; v_call: TRBV28; cdr3_nt: TGTGCCAGCAGTTTTGCTGGGCAGGATGAAAAACTGTTTTTT; cdr3_aa: CASSFAGQDEKLFF
d_call: -; clone_size: -; j_call: TRBJ2-1; v_call: TRBV4-1; cdr3_nt: TGCGCCAGCAGCCAAAAGGGTCCGGGGAACTCCTACAATGAGCAGTTCTTC; cdr3_aa: CASSQKGPGNSYNEQFF
d_call: -; clone_size: -; j_call: TRBJ1-4; v_call: TRBV10-2; cdr3_nt: TGCGCCAGCAGCAACAGGGAGCTTAATGAAAAACTGTTTTTT; cdr3_aa: CASSNRELNEKLFF
d_call: TRBD2; clone_size: -; j_call: TRBJ2-3; v_call: TRBV28; cdr3_nt: TGTGCCAGCAGTTTATCGGGAGGGTCAGGAAGGGGTACGCAGTATTTT; cdr3_aa: CASSLSGGSGRGTQYF
d_call: TRBD1; clone_size: -; j_call: TRBJ1-1; v_call: TRBV6-6; cdr3_nt: TGTGCCAGCAGTTCGGTAGACAGGGGGATGAACACTGAAGCTTTCTTT; cdr3_aa: CASSSVDRGMNTEAFF
d_call: TRBD1; clone_size: -; j_call: TRBJ1-2; v_call: TRBV2; cdr3_nt: TGTGCCAGTCCCCTCGGGACAGGTTATGGCTACACCTTC; cdr3_aa: CASPLGTGYGYTF
d_call: -; clone_size: -; j_call: TRBJ2-7; v_call: TRBV27; cdr3_nt: TGTGCCAGCAGCGAAACAGGAGTCGAGCAGTACTTC; cdr3_aa: CASSETGVEQYF
d_call: -; clone_size: -; j_call: TRBJ1-2; v_call: TRBV7-8; cdr3_nt: TGTGCCAGCAGCTTCGGCGGGCGGGGGGCGGGAGGCTACACCTTC; cdr3_aa: CASSFGGRGAGGYTF
d_call: TRBD2; clone_size: -; j_call: TRBJ2-7; v_call: TRBV15; cdr3_nt: TGTGCCACCAGGACTAGCGGTCTCTACGAGCAGTACTTC; cdr3_aa: CATRTSGLYEQYF
d_call: -; clone_size: -; j_call: TRBJ1-2; v_call: TRBV6-1; cdr3_nt: TGTGCCAGCAACATAAACTATGGCTACACCTTC; cdr3_aa: CASNINYGYTF
d_call: -; clone_size: -; j_call: TRBJ2-3; v_call: TRBV27; cdr3_nt: TGTGCCAGCAGTTTGGAGGGACCGAGCTTCACAGATACGCAGTATTTT; cdr3_aa: CASSLEGPSFTDTQYF
d_call: TRBD2; clone_size: -; j_call: TRBJ2-1; v_call: TRBV28; cdr3_nt: TGTGCCAGCAGTTTACTCAGCGGGAGCTCCTACAATGAGCAGTTCTTC; cdr3_aa: CASSLLSGSSYNEQFF
d_call: TRBD2; clone_size: -; j_call: TRBJ2-3; v_call: TRBV29-1; cdr3_nt: TGCAGCGTTGAAAGCTGGGTAGCGGGAGGCGGTCGGGATACGCAGTATTTT; cdr3_aa: CSVESWVAGGGRDTQYF
d_call: -; clone_size: -; j_call: TRBJ2-5; v_call: TRBV29-1; cdr3_nt: TGCAGCTCGGGCAGGGCCGGAGAGACCCAGTACTTC; cdr3_aa: CSSGRAGETQYF
d_call: -; clone_size: once; j_call: TRBJ1-2; v_call: TRBV11-2; cdr3_nt: TGTGCCAGCAGCTTAGACCCGGTCTATGGCTACACCTTC; cdr3_aa: CASSLDPVYGYTF
d_call: -; clone_size: -; j_call: TRBJ2-3; v_call: TRBV6-5; cdr3_nt: TGTGCCAGCATAAGCACTGCAGATACGCAGTATTTT; cdr3_aa: CASISTADTQYF
d_call: -; clone_size: -; j_call: TRBJ1-1; v_call: TRBV5-1; cdr3_nt: TGCGCCAGCAGCTTGGATATCCGACGGGTACGCACTGAAGCTTTCTTT; cdr3_aa: CASSLDIRRVRTEAFF
d_call: TRBD1; clone_size: -; j_call: TRBJ1-2; v_call: TRBV5-8; cdr3_nt: TGTGCCAGCAGCTTCGTAGGACAGGGGATTTCCTATGGCTACACCTTC; cdr3_aa: CASSFVGQGISYGYTF
d_call: -; clone_size: -; j_call: TRBJ2-5; v_call: TRBV4-1; cdr3_nt: TGCGCCAGCAGCCAAGGAAGGAGATTACAAGAGACCCAGTACTTC; cdr3_aa: CASSQGRRLQETQYF
d_call: TRBD1; clone_size: -; j_call: TRBJ2-7; v_call: TRBV28; cdr3_nt: TGTGCCAGCAGTTCCGAACTCGAGCCCCCAGGGGGCCTTACGGTTTGGGGGCAGTACTTC; cdr3_aa: CASSSELEPPGGLTVWGQYF
d_call: TRBD1; clone_size: -; j_call: TRBJ2-5; v_call: TRBV2; cdr3_nt: TGTGCCAGCAGTGAAGGACAGGGTGTTATCCAGTACTTC; cdr3_aa: CASSEGQGVIQYF
d_call: TRBD1; clone_size: -; j_call: TRBJ1-5; v_call: TRBV7-8; cdr3_nt: TGTGCCAGCAGCTTTCCGGGACAGGGGGGTTATAGCAATCAGCCCCAGCATTTT; cdr3_aa: CASSFPGQGGYSNQPQHF
d_call: -; clone_size: -; j_call: TRBJ1-2; v_call: TRBV6-6; cdr3_nt: TGTGCCAGCAGTCATCAGGGGTTGAGTACCTTC; cdr3_aa: CASSHQGLSTF
d_call: TRBD2; clone_size: -; j_call: TRBJ2-1; v_call: TRBV7-6; cdr3_nt: TGTGCCAGCAGCTCATTCGCTGCGGCGGGGGACAATGAGCAGTTCTTC; cdr3_aa: CASSSFAAAGDNEQFF
d_call: -; clone_size: -; j_call: TRBJ1-1; v_call: TRBV30; cdr3_nt: TGTGCCTGGAGTGGGAGGGCAGGGTTGTTAAACACTGAAGCTTTCTTT; cdr3_aa: CAWSGRAGLLNTEAFF